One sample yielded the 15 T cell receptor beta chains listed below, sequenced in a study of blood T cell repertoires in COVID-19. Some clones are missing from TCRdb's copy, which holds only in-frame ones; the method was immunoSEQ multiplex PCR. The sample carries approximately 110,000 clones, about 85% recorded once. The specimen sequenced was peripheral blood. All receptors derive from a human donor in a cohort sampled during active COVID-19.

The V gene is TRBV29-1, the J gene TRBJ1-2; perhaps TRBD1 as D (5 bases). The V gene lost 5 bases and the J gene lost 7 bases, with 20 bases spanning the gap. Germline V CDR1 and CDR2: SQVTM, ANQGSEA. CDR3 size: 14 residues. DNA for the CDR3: TGCAGCGTTCCCCCGGCGACAGCGGGGCCTGGCTACACCTTC. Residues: CSVPPATAGPGYTF.

CDR3 loop: CASSTANYGYTF. The CDR3 DNA reads TGTGCCAGCAGCACAGCTAACTATGGCTACACCTTC. V usage is TRBV2 and J usage is TRBJ1-2; D call uncertain. Looked up from germline, CDR1 is SNHLY and CDR2 is FYNNEI. V was cut by 6 bases and J by 0 bases, with 5 bases left in between. The CDR3 totals 12 residues.

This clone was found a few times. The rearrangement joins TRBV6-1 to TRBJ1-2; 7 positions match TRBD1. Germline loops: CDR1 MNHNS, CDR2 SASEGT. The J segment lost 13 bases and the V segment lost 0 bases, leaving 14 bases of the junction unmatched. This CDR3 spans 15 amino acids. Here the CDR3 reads CASSEAPSLTGFITF. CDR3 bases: TGTGCCAGCAGTGAAGCCCCCTCCCTGACAGGGTTCATCACCTTC.

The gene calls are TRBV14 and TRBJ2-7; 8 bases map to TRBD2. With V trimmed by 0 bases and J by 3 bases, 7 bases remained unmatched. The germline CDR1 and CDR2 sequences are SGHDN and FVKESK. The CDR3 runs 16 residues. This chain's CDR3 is CASSQDPREGVYEQYF. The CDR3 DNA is TGTGCCAGCAGCCAAGATCCCCGGGAGGGGGTCTACGAGCAGTACTTC.

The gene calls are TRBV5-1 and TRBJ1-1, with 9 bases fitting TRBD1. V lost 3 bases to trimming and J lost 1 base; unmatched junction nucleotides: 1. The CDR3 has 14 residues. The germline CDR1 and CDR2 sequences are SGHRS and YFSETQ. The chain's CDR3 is CASSSQGANTEAFF. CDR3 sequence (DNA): TGCGCCAGCAGCTCACAGGGGGCGAACACTGAAGCTTTCTTT.

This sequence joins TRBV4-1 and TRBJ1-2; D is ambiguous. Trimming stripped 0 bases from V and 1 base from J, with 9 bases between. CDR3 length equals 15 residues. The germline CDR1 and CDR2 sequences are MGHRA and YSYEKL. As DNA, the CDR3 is TGCGCCAGCAGCCAAGATATTGGAGTTAACTATGGCTACACCTTC. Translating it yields CASSQDIGVNYGYTF.

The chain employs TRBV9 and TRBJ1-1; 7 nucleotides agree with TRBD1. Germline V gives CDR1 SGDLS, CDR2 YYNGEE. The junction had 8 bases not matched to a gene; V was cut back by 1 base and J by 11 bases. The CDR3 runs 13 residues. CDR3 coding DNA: TGTGCCAGCAGCGTAACAGGGGCGGGTTTGGCTTTCTTT. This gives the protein CASSVTGAGLAFF.

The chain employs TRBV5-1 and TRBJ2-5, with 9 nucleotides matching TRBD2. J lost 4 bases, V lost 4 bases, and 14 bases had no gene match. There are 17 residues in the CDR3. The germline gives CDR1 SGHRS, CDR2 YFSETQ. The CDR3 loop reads CASSEALLRGGAETQYF. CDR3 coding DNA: TGCGCCAGCAGCGAGGCCCTCCTTCGCGGGGGGGCAGAGACCCAGTACTTC.

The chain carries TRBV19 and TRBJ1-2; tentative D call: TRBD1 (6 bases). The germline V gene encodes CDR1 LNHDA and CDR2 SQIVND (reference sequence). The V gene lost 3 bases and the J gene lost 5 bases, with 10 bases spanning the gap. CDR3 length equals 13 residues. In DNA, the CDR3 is TGTGCCAGTAGTATCGGACAGCTATATGGCTACACCTTC. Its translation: CASSIGQLYGYTF.

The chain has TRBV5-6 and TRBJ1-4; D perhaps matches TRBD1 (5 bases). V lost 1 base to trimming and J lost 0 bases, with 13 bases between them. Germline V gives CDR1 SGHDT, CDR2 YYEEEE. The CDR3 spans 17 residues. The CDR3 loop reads CASSLSGTLATNEKLFF. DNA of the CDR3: TGTGCCAGCAGCTTGTCAGGGACTCTTGCAACTAATGAAAAACTGTTTTTT. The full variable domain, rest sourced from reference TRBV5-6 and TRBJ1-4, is DAGVTQSPTHLIKTRGQQVTLRCSPKSGHDTVSWYQQALGQGPQFIFQYYEEEERQRGNFPDRFSGHQFPNYSSELNVNALLLGDSALYLCASSLSGTLATNEKLFFGSGTQLSVL.

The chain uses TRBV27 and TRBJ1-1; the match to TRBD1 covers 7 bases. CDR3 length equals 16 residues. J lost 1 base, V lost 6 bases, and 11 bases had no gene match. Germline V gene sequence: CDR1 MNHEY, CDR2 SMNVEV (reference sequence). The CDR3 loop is CASRSIWDRGNTEAFF. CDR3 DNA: TGTGCCAGCAGGTCAATCTGGGACAGAGGGAACACTGAAGCTTTCTTT.

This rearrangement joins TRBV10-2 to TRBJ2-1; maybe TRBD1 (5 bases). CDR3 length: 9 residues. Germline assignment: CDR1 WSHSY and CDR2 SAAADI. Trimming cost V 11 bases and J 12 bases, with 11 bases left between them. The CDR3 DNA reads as TGCGCCGGCATTCAGGGGCAGTTCTTC. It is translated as CAGIQGQFF.

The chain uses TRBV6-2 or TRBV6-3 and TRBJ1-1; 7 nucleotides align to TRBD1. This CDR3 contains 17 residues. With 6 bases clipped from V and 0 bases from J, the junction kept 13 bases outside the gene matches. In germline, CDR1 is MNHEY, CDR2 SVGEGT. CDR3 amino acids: CASSPRDRVLLNTEAFF. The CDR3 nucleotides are TGTGCCAGCAGCCCCCGGGACAGAGTATTGCTGAACACTGAAGCTTTCTTT.

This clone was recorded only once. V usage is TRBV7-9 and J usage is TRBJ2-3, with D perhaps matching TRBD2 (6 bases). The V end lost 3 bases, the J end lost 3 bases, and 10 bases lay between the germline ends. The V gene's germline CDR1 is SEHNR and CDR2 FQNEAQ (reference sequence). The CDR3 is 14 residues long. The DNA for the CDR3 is TGTGCCAGCAGCTTTGCGGGGCCGACAGATACGCAGTATTTT. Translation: CASSFAGPTDTQYF.

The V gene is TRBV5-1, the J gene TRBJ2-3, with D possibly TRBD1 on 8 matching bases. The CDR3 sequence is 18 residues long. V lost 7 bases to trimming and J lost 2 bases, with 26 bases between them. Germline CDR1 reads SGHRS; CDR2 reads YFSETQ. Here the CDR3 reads CASARQGSVAGLTDTQYF. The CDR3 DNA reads TGCGCCAGCGCTAGACAGGGGAGTGTAGCGGGCCTCACAGATACGCAGTATTTT.